These 8 T cell receptor beta chains originate from one sample sequenced in a study of blood T cell repertoires in COVID-19. Produced via immunoSEQ multiplex PCR; TCRdb's table is partial and in-frame only. Here the sample spans more than 200,000 clones, about 86% being singletons. Sequenced sample: peripheral blood. Receptor source: a man between 25 and 39 years old with active or convalescent COVID-19.

CDR3 residues: CAISESAHHEQFF. For the CDR3, the DNA is TGTGCCATCAGTGAGTCGGCTCACCATGAGCAGTTCTTC. This chain connects TRBV10-3 to TRBJ2-1; D gene uncertain. Trimming pared 0 bases from V and 8 bases from J, leaving 8 bases between. Germline V gene data show CDR1 as ENHRY and CDR2 as SYGVKD. The CDR3 contains 13 residues.

The rearrangement uses TRBV5-4 and TRBJ2-2; 8 nucleotides match TRBD1. Unmatched junction bases numbered 3, after V lost 2 bases and J lost 3 bases. CDR1 is SGHNT, CDR2 YYREEE, per germline (reference sequence). This CDR3 contains 15 residues. The CDR3 DNA sequence: TGTGCCAGCAGCTTCGGGACAGGTCACACCGGGGAGCTGTTTTTT. This gives the protein CASSFGTGHTGELFF.

V and J are TRBV2 and TRBJ1-5; 8 bases match TRBD1. Germline values: CDR1 SNHLY, CDR2 FYNNEI. V shed 3 bases, J shed 8 bases, and the junction held 0 bases outside the gene matches. The CDR3 is 12 residues long. This chain's CDR3 is CASSEDREPQHF. The CDR3 region has the DNA TGTGCCAGCAGTGAGGACAGGGAGCCCCAGCATTTT.

The rearrangement links TRBV5-1 to TRBJ1-1; D gene uncertain. V was trimmed by 4 bases and J by 3 bases, leaving 22 bases between them. Germline values: CDR1 SGHRS, CDR2 YFSETQ. CDR3 length: 17 residues. The CDR3 nucleotides read TGCGCCAGCAGCCTCGGTCCCTCCGGGGATGGGTACACTGAAGCTTTCTTT. Encoded protein: CASSLGPSGDGYTEAFF.

The rearrangement joins TRBV11-3 to TRBJ1-1; D perhaps matches TRBD1 (6 bases). Trimming took 3 bases from V and 3 from J, leaving 11 bases between them. CDR3 length: 14 residues. Germline CDR1 SGHNT, CDR2 YENEEA. In DNA, the CDR3 is TGTGCCAGCAGCTTGGAAGGGGGGGACACTGAAGCTTTCTTT. As protein: CASSLEGGDTEAFF.

As regards this clone: The identical CDR3 is also encoded by other nucleotide sequences in the sample. The CDR3 DNA reads TGTGCCAGCAGCTTACTCGGGGGGGCCGGTACAGATACGCAGTATTTT. It encodes CASSLLGGAGTDTQYF. The rearrangement uses TRBV7-2 and TRBJ2-3; TRBD2 agrees at 8 bases. The CDR3 is 16 amino acids. Germline CDR1 reads SGHTA; CDR2 reads FQGNSA. Trimming took 2 bases from V and 3 from J; bases not matched to a gene: 7. Drawing the rest from reference TRBV7-2 and TRBJ2-3, the complete variable domain is GAGVSQSPSNKVTEKGKDVELRCDPISGHTALYWYRQSLGQGLEFLIYFQGNSAPDKSGLPSDRFSAERTGGSVSTLTIQRTQQEDSAVYLCASSLLGGAGTDTQYFGPGTRLTVL.

DNA of the CDR3: TGTGCCAGCAGTGAATCAGGTCGGCGGGGGGAACAAGAGACCCAGTACTTC. As protein: CASSESGRRGEQETQYF. The chain recombines TRBV25-1 with TRBJ2-5; TRBD2 matches 8 bases. Germline V gene lookup returns CDR1 MGHDK and CDR2 SYGVNS. The trim removed 1 base at V and 2 bases at J, leaving 9 bases unmatched. The CDR3 has 17 residues.

The chain has TRBV4-3 and TRBJ2-2, with TRBD2 matching 8 bases. Losses at the gene ends were 0 bases for V and 3 bases for J; bases not matched to a gene: 3. Per the germline V gene, CDR1 is LGHNA and CDR2 is YSLEER. This CDR3 region has 16 residues. The CDR3 nucleotides are TGCGCCAGCAGCCAAGACAGAGCGGGGGACACCGGGGAGCTGTTTTTT. It translates to CASSQDRAGDTGELFF.